This entry describes one T cell receptor (beta chain). The antigen is not known. The sample is drawn from a study of cytomegalovirus exposure and HLA in healthy donors. Points from the study as a whole: Analyzed later, association rates of TCRs varied across HLA loci, with DRB1 most and HLA-C fewest. In a later analysis, parvovirus B19, influenza, CMV and Epstein-Barr virus appeared linked to several top co-occurrence clusters.

J gave up 1 base and V 5 bases, and 4 bases lay outside the gene matches. CDR1 is PRHDT, CDR2 FYEKMQ, per germline (reference sequence). The CDR3 extends over 14 amino acids. The study ran its PCR with 60 Vbeta and 13 Jbeta primers. Profiled with immunoSEQ multiplex PCR; TCRdb holds only in-frame clones, not every one. The sample yields about 76,000 clones, roughly two thirds seen once. V is TRBV13 and J is TRBJ2-5; 7 bases line up with TRBD1. The sample comprised PBMCs. The receptor's source is a man aged 55 to 70 in good health and CMV-seropositive. CDR3 nucleotide sequence: TGTGCCAGCAGCCATGGACAGGTCCAAGAGACCCAGTACTTC. The encoded protein is CASSHGQVQETQYF.